This T cell receptor (beta chain) was obtained from a study of T cell responses to AZD1222 COVID-19 vaccine. This table comes from immunoSEQ multiplex PCR, and its TCRdb copy is limited to in-frame clones, with some not included. The data show approximately 150,000 clones, with about 82% seen just once and roughly 5.1% held by the top ten. The V end was cut by 6 bases, the J end by 3 bases, with 8 bases between. The V gene's germline CDR1 is DFQATT and CDR2 SNEGSKA (reference sequence). This CDR3 is 11 amino acids long. The chain combines TRBV20-1 with TRBJ1-1; D remains ambiguous. The starting material was peripheral blood, obtained 28 days after the second AZD1222 dose. The source of this sequence is an adult who received the AZD1222 COVID-19 vaccine. CDR3 sequence reads: CSAVSDTEAFF. The CDR3 nucleotides read TGCAGTGCGGTATCGGACACTGAAGCTTTCTTT.